Shown below are 27 T cell receptor beta chains from a single sample sequenced in a study of cytomegalovirus exposure and HLA in healthy donors. In the PCR, 60 Vbeta and 13 Jbeta primers were used. TCRdb keeps only in-frame clones here, not all; method: immunoSEQ multiplex PCR. The repertoire holds 150,000 or so clones, 65% to 70% seen once, with about 10% in the top ten. Sequencing was done on a sample of PBMCs. The receptor set was obtained from a man aged 30 to 45 in good health and CMV-seropositive.

V is TRBV4-1 and J is TRBJ2-2; 7 bases are shared with TRBD1. Germline-derived CDR1 and CDR2 are MGHRA and YSYEKL. This CDR3 contains 14 residues. The trim removed 6 bases at V and 0 bases at J, leaving 1 base unmatched. The CDR3 is CASRQGSNTGELFF. For the CDR3, the DNA is TGCGCCAGCAGACAGGGGTCGAACACCGGGGAGCTGTTTTTT.

The rearrangement links TRBV30 to TRBJ2-7; possibly TRBD1 for D (6 bases). Germline V gives CDR1 GTSNPN, CDR2 SVGIG (reference sequence). V dropped 4 bases and J dropped 4 bases, with 11 bases sitting between them. This CDR3 spans 12 amino acids. In DNA form, the CDR3 reads TGTGCCTGGAACACAGGGTCGTACGAGCAGTACTTC. As protein: CAWNTGSYEQYF.

The chain combines TRBV27 with TRBJ2-7, with 11 bases fitting TRBD2. Germline V gene data show CDR1 as MNHEY and CDR2 as SMNVEV (reference sequence). J was trimmed by 0 bases and V by 5 bases; bases with no gene match: 9. This CDR3 has 17 residues. This CDR3 reads CASSRGTSGATSYEQYF. The CDR3 region has the DNA TGTGCCAGCAGTCGGGGGACTAGCGGAGCGACCTCCTACGAGCAGTACTTC.

V usage is TRBV5-1 and J usage is TRBJ1-1, with D possibly TRBD1 on 5 matching bases. Germline-derived CDR1 and CDR2 are SGHRS and YFSETQ. This CDR3 is 11 amino acids long. V lost 7 bases, J lost 3 bases, and 7 bases lay in between. The CDR3 DNA is TGCGCCAGCGTAGGGGACACTGAAGCTTTCTTT. It is translated as CASVGDTEAFF. The complete variable domain, with remaining parts taken from reference TRBV5-1 and TRBJ1-1, reads KAGVTQTPRYLIKTRGQQVTLSCSPISGHRSVSWYQQTPGQGLQFLFEYFSETQRNKGNFPGRFSGRQFSNSRSEMNVSTLELGDSALYLCASVGDTEAFFGQGTRLTVV.

The chain uses TRBV7-3 and TRBJ2-5; 7 nucleotides align to TRBD2. The CDR3 runs to 13 residues. V was clipped by 4 bases and J by 3 bases; unmatched bases: 2. Per germline, CDR1 SGHTA and CDR2 FQGTGA. The CDR3 region has the DNA TGTGCCAGCAGCTGGGGGGGGAAAGAGACCCAGTACTTC. Translation: CASSWGGKETQYF.

The chain couples TRBV7-3 to TRBJ2-2; 9 bases agree with TRBD1. CDR1 and CDR2 (germline): SGHTA, FQGTGA. This CDR3 spans 15 amino acids. V shed 2 bases, J shed 8 bases, and the junction held 6 bases outside the gene matches. CDR3 in amino acids: CASSLGDREAGELFF. CDR3 sequence (DNA): TGTGCCAGCAGCTTAGGGGACAGGGAGGCAGGGGAGCTGTTTTTT.

The V gene is TRBV2, the J gene TRBJ2-2; D uncertain. Germline lookup yields CDR1 SNHLY and CDR2 FYNNEI. Trimming pared 6 bases from V and 1 base from J, leaving 9 bases between. This CDR3 comprises 14 residues. The CDR3 nucleotides are TGTGCCAGCAGCCAAGCAGGGAACACCGGGGAGCTGTTTTTT. It codes for CASSQAGNTGELFF. Full variable domain (rest looked up from reference TRBV2 and TRBJ2-2): EPEVTQTPSHQVTQMGQEVILRCVPISNHLYFYWYRQILGQKVEFLVSFYNNEISEKSEIFDDQFSVERPDGSNFTLKIRSTKLEDSAMYFCASSQAGNTGELFFGEGSRLTVL.

The chain carries TRBV7-9 and TRBJ2-7; the match to TRBD1 covers 8 bases. CDR3 length: 13 residues. Germline CDR1 and CDR2: SEHNR and FQNEAQ (reference sequence). J gave up 7 bases and V 1 base, and 3 bases lay outside the gene matches. Written as DNA, the CDR3 is TGTGCCAGCAGCTTAGATACAGGGGGTGAGCAGTACTTC. This sequence encodes CASSLDTGGEQYF.

This clone occurred once. The chain uses TRBV6-1 and TRBJ1-1, with TRBD1 matching 8 bases. The CDR3 spans 13 residues. The trim removed 3 bases at V and 5 bases at J, leaving 2 bases unmatched. The germline gives CDR1 MNHNS, CDR2 SASEGT. In DNA form, the CDR3 reads TGTGCCAGCAGTGAGACAGGGGATACTGAAGCTTTCTTT. The encoded protein is CASSETGDTEAFF.

The V call is TRBV5-4, the J call TRBJ2-2; D not resolved. The CDR3 is made up of 15 amino acids. The germline V gene encodes CDR1 SGHNT and CDR2 YYREEE (reference sequence). The V gene lost 4 bases and the J gene lost 8 bases, with 18 bases spanning the gap. CDR3 region: CASSQTAPSPGELFF. The DNA for the CDR3 is TGTGCCAGCAGCCAGACTGCACCTTCACCAGGGGAGCTGTTTTTT.

The rearrangement uses TRBV2 and TRBJ2-7; weak D call: TRBD2 (5 bases). Trimming took 4 bases from V and 3 from J, leaving 10 bases between them. This CDR3 has 13 residues. Germline loops: CDR1 SNHLY, CDR2 FYNNEI. CDR3 nucleotides: TGTGCCAGCAGTGCGCTAGGGAGCTACGAGCAGTACTTC. It translates to CASSALGSYEQYF.

V is TRBV6-6 and J is TRBJ2-1; possible D gene TRBD2, 5 bases. Trimming removed 2 bases from V and 2 bases from J, with 10 bases in between. The germline CDR1 and CDR2 sequences are MNHNY and SVGAGI (reference sequence). The CDR3 totals 15 residues. The CDR3 protein is CASSYEGIAYNEQFF. As DNA, the CDR3 is TGTGCCAGCAGTTACGAGGGAATAGCCTACAATGAGCAGTTCTTC.

V and J are TRBV7-2 and TRBJ2-2, with 8 bases lining up with TRBD1. The CDR3 extends over 16 amino acids. Germline V gene sequence: CDR1 SGHTA, CDR2 FQGNSA. The V gene end was trimmed by 2 bases and the J gene end by 2 bases; junction bases not matched to a gene: 4. The CDR3 is CASSLSGQGNTGELFF. The CDR3 nucleotides are TGTGCCAGCAGCTTAAGTGGACAGGGAAACACCGGGGAGCTGTTTTTT. Combining the CDR3 with reference TRBV7-2 and TRBJ2-2 gives the whole variable domain GAGVSQSPSNKVTEKGKDVELRCDPISGHTALYWYRQSLGQGLEFLIYFQGNSAPDKSGLPSDRFSAERTGGSVSTLTIQRTQQEDSAVYLCASSLSGQGNTGELFFGEGSRLTVL.

There are a few counts of this clone. The genes are TRBV27 and TRBJ2-5, with 7 bases lining up with TRBD1. Looked up from germline, CDR1 is MNHEY and CDR2 is SMNVEV (reference sequence). This CDR3 is 17 amino acids long. The V and J ends lost 3 bases and 0 bases, in that order; junction bases with no gene match: 10. DNA of the CDR3: TGTGCCAGCAGTTTCAGCCCCCCGACAGGGAACCAAGAGACCCAGTACTTC. Its translation is CASSFSPPTGNQETQYF.

The V and J genes are TRBV11-2 and TRBJ2-1; TRBD2 aligns across 9 bases. CDR3 length: 15 residues. CDR1 is SGHAT and CDR2 is FQNNGV in the germline V gene. After removal of 3 bases from V and 4 bases from J, the junction contained 4 bases not matched to a gene. For the CDR3, the DNA is TGTGCCAGCAGCTTCGCGGGAGGGAGGTACAATGAGCAGTTCTTC. It yields the protein CASSFAGGRYNEQFF.

Details on this clone: Different DNA sequences within this sample yield the same CDR3. The chain joins TRBV7-3 to TRBJ2-5, with D tentatively TRBD2 (6 bases). This CDR3 contains 13 residues. V was pared by 2 bases and J by 5 bases, with 9 bases between. Germline V gene lookup returns CDR1 SGHTA and CDR2 FQGTGA. The CDR3 spells CASSLRERETQYF. The CDR3 DNA reads as TGTGCCAGCAGCTTACGGGAGAGGGAGACCCAGTACTTC.

This chain connects TRBV6-5 to TRBJ2-1; 10 nucleotides match TRBD2. Per the germline V gene, CDR1 is MNHEY and CDR2 is SVGAGI. V dropped 6 bases and J dropped 4; count of bases not matched to a gene: 6. This CDR3 spans 15 amino acids. The CDR3, as DNA: TGTGCCAGCAGGTCTAGCGGGAGCCTGTACAATGAGCAGTTCTTC. Amino acids: CASRSSGSLYNEQFF.

The chain carries TRBV5-6 and TRBJ2-7, with TRBD2 matching 10 bases. With V trimmed by 0 bases and J by 6 bases, 12 bases remained unmatched. The CDR3 consists of 17 residues. The V gene's germline CDR1 is SGHDT and CDR2 YYEEEE. The CDR3 nucleotides read TGTGCCAGCAGCTTGGGTCTAGCGGGAGTAAGGCTTAGCGAGCAGTACTTC. Encoded protein: CASSLGLAGVRLSEQYF.

This chain uses TRBV5-1 with TRBJ2-3, with D hard to call. The V gene's germline CDR1 is SGHRS and CDR2 YFSETQ. The CDR3 contains 15 residues. Deletions cut 0 bases from V and 2 bases from J, with 10 bases between. The CDR3 DNA sequence: TGCGCCAGCAGCTTGGCCCACGGGTACACAGATACGCAGTATTTT. Residues: CASSLAHGYTDTQYF. The entire variable domain, with the rest obtained from reference TRBV5-1 and TRBJ2-3, is as follows: KAGVTQTPRYLIKTRGQQVTLSCSPISGHRSVSWYQQTPGQGLQFLFEYFSETQRNKGNFPGRFSGRQFSNSRSEMNVSTLELGDSALYLCASSLAHGYTDTQYFGPGTRLTVL.

The chain uses TRBV11-2 and TRBJ2-1; D gene uncertain. Germline CDR1 and CDR2: SGHAT and FQNNGV. Trimming removed 6 bases at V and 0 bases at J, with 9 bases between. This CDR3 contains 14 residues. In DNA form, the CDR3 reads TGTGCCAGCAGTTACTCTGACTCCTACAATGAGCAGTTCTTC. It translates to CASSYSDSYNEQFF.

V and J are TRBV28 and TRBJ2-5; 8 bases match TRBD2. There are 15 residues in the CDR3. Germline trimming cut 4 bases from V and 6 bases from J; bases unmatched to any gene: 10. CDR1 is MDHEN, CDR2 SYDVKM, per germline. Here the CDR3 reads CASSSPGGGRKTQYF. For the CDR3, the DNA is TGTGCCAGCAGTTCCCCCGGGGGGGGTAGGAAGACCCAGTACTTC. The whole variable domain, filled in from reference TRBV28 and TRBJ2-5, reads DVKVTQSSRYLVKRTGEKVFLECVQDMDHENMFWYRQDPGLGLRLIYFSYDVKMKEKGDIPEGYSVSREKKERFSLILESASTNQTSMYLCASSSPGGGRKTQYFGPGTRLLVL.

This chain joins TRBV7-2 and TRBJ1-2, with 7 bases matching TRBD1. The CDR3 has 15 residues. CDR1 is SGHTA, CDR2 FQGNSA, per germline. V dropped 1 base and J dropped 8; count of bases not matched to a gene: 10. The CDR3 spells CASSLVGTASWGYTF. DNA for the CDR3: TGTGCCAGCAGCTTAGTAGGGACAGCCTCCTGGGGCTACACCTTC.

CDR3 residues: CATTTSPSENEQFF. DNA of the CDR3: TGCGCCACCACGACTAGCCCAAGTGAGAATGAGCAGTTCTTC. This sequence joins TRBV10-2 and TRBJ2-1, with 7 bases aligning to TRBD2. With 10 bases clipped from V and 7 bases from J, the junction kept 13 bases outside the gene matches. The CDR3 has 14 residues. The germline V gene has CDR1 WSHSY and CDR2 SAAADI.

This chain links TRBV6-1 with TRBJ2-3; 11 bases are shared with TRBD2. CDR1 and CDR2 from the germline V gene are MNHNS and SASEGT. CDR3 length equals 15 residues. V lost 8 bases to trimming and J lost 1 base; unmatched junction nucleotides: 5. CDR3 sequence reads: CASSLTSGGTDTQYF. CDR3 sequence (DNA): TGTGCCAGCTCCTTGACTAGCGGGGGCACAGATACGCAGTATTTT.

The chain recombines TRBV19 with TRBJ2-4, with D hard to call. The CDR3 contains 15 residues. Germline assignment: CDR1 LNHDA and CDR2 SQIVND (reference sequence). Trimming stripped 7 bases from V and 1 base from J, with 14 bases between. CDR3 in amino acids: CASTRSVNAKNIQYF. The CDR3 DNA is TGTGCCAGTACCCGATCGGTCAATGCCAAAAACATTCAGTACTTC. Using reference TRBV19 and TRBJ2-4 for the parts outside the CDR3, the full variable domain is DGGITQSPKYLFRKEGQNVTLSCEQNLNHDAMYWYRQDPGQGLRLIYYSQIVNDFQKGDIAEGYSVSREKKESFPLTVTSAQKNPTAFYLCASTRSVNAKNIQYFGAGTRLSVL.

The CDR3 nucleotides are TGTGCCAGCAGCCAAGACAGCGGGGGCTACAATGAGCAGTTCTTC. It is translated as CASSQDSGGYNEQFF. V and J are TRBV4-2 and TRBJ2-1; 8 positions agree with TRBD2. The V gene end was trimmed by 0 bases and the J gene end by 3 bases; junction bases not matched to a gene: 1. Germline V gene data show CDR1 as LGHNA and CDR2 as YNFKEQ. The CDR3 contains 15 residues.

This clone appeared a few times. The V call is TRBV10-2, the J call TRBJ1-2, with TRBD1 matching 7 bases. V trimming: 7 bases; J trimming: 2 bases; junction bases outside the gene matches: 4. The V gene's germline CDR1 is WSHSY and CDR2 SAAADI. The CDR3 loop spans 13 amino acids. CDR3: CASTDRENYGYTF. In nucleotides, the CDR3 is TGCGCCAGCACCGACAGGGAGAACTATGGCTACACCTTC.